This TCR beta chain originates from a study of blood T cell repertoires in COVID-19 (dated by TCRdb to the early 2020s). Context from the whole study: The collaborator samples originated in the United States, Italy and Spain and spanned the acute and convalescent phases of COVID-19. A freely available public database, intended as a resource for researchers studying the immune response to SARS-CoV-2, is where the repertoires were released. A de-identified subject ID, COVID-19 status, age in years and sex were almost always included in the sample metadata. Subjects who had been exposed to COVID-19, were actively infected with it, or had recovered from it provided the deeply sampled blood TCRbeta repertoires that made up the dataset. The samples were drawn from the first 160 participants of the ongoing ImmuneRACE study and from over 950 subjects provided by 6 global collaborators. The prospective study material was composed of cDNA or gDNA derived from T cells, B-cell-depleted T cells, or PBMCs. Where available, HLA class I and class II types were taken from metadata supplied by the sample provider and were not determined by assay-based typing.

Overall study results and their limits: The amount of clinical and demographic metadata varied by source and participant and was provided uncurated.

From a lookup of the germline V gene (reference sequence), CDR1 and CDR2 are LNHDA and SQIVND. V is cut by 7 bases and J by 0 bases, and the space between the germline ends is 12 bases. The CDR3 has 14 amino acids, counting the end cysteine and phenylalanine. The DNA shown is the 42-base CDR3, in frame from base 1. In the prospective study, participants were about 18 to 95 years old, resided in about two dozen geographic areas of the United States, and were enrolled through a virtual design. In the prospective study, participants were assigned to cohorts based on the clinical history participants reported in a screening survey and a study questionnaire. Recovered participants in ImmuneRACE Cohort 3 were defined as having two consecutive negative NP/OP PCR tests, clearance from a healthcare professional, or resolution of symptoms. In the prospective study, whole blood, serum and a nasopharyngeal or oropharyngeal swab were collected from each participant by mobile phlebotomists. Over an approximately 2-month period, participants in the prospective study had the option of providing additional blood draws and questionnaires. Prospective study blood samples were shipped either frozen or at room temperature before DNA extraction.

TCRbeta CDR3 regions were amplified from genomic DNA by means of the immunoSEQ Assay, a bias-controlled multiplex PCR. In the source study's methods: The number of nucleated cells in each sample was estimated by amplification of reference gene primers within the assay. Sequence reads were collapsed and filtered to measure the absolute abundance of every unique TCRbeta CDR3 rearrangement. For each sample, productive Simpson clonality was calculated as the square root of Simpson's diversity index across productive rearrangements. The table comes from immuneACCESS by way of TCRdb, which keeps in-frame sequences with V and J called. Part of the clones is missing from these tables; in studies checked, under half for an unresolved V gene and the rest for unknown reasons. The V and J calls and clone size were taken over from that table, and D and trimming were inferred from the DNA. The sample table lists 250,000 to 350,000 clones, around nine tenths of them with a count of one. 1% to 1.3% of the sample goes to the ten largest clones.

Turning to this clone: The antigen it binds to is not known. No base-level quality is on record; no much larger clone is a single base apart.

Sequenced sample: PBMCs or T cells enriched from blood (not recorded which). Recombination linked TRBV19 to TRBJ1-1; D gene: possibly TRBD1, on 5 matching bases. The receptor's source is a woman under 40 who had recovered from COVID-19. CDR3 loop: CASTPTGMNTEAFF. The nucleotides read TGTGCCAGTACTCCCACAGGCATGAACACTGAAGCTTTCTTT.